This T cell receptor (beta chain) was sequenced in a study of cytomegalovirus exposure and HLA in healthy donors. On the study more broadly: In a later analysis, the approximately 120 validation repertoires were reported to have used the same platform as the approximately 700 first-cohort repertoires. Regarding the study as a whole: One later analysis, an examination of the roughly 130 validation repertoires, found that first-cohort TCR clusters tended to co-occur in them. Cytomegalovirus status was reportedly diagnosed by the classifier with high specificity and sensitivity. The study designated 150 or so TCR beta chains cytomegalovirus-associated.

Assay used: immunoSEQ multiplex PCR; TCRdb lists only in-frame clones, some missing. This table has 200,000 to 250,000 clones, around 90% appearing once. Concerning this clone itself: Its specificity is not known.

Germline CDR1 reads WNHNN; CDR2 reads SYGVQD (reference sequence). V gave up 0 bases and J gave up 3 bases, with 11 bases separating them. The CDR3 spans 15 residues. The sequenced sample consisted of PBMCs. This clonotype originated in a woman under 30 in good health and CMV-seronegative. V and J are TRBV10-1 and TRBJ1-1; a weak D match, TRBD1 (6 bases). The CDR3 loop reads CASSESMGAYTEAFF. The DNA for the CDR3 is TGCGCCAGCAGTGAGTCCATGGGGGCCTACACTGAAGCTTTCTTT.